The source of this T cell receptor beta chain is a study of T cell changes during pregnancy in multiple sclerosis. Data came from immunoSEQ multiplex PCR; TCRdb stores just in-frame clones and leaves some out. The sample lists about 23,000 clones, around nine tenths seen once, with approximately 6.3% in the top ten. The J segment lost 3 bases and the V segment lost 3 bases, leaving 1 base of the junction unmatched. Germline CDR1 and CDR2: LNHDA and SQIVND (reference sequence). CDR3 length: 14 residues. The sequence was obtained from a female donor with multiple sclerosis, enrolled in a pregnancy study. The genes are TRBV19 and TRBJ2-7, with 11 bases that match TRBD2. The sequenced sample was CD8+ T cells from peripheral blood mononuclear cells, obtained in the first trimester of pregnancy. This CDR3 is CASSISGRVYEQYF. As DNA, the CDR3 is TGTGCCAGTAGTATTAGCGGGAGGGTCTACGAGCAGTACTTC.